Listed below are T cell receptor beta chains from one sample, sequenced in a study of T cells in Graves' hyperthyroidism and ophthalmopathy. From the multiplex PCR reads, TCRdb called clonotypes with MiXCR, one entry per CDR3 protein. The table has 550,000 to 850,000 distinct CDR3 sequences, over 15% seen once. Sequences were obtained from blood. The receptors come from a woman aged 45-60 years with Graves' hyperthyroidism that later progressed to Graves' ophthalmopathy. Each CDR3 is given with its conserved first and last residue. Each record gives: clone size, D gene, CDR3 length, J gene, V gene, CDR3 DNA, CDR3 protein. The D gene is left open where the match is weak. Size is omitted from some rows. Given values are once, few, many or a class for expanded clones.

clone size: NA
D gene: NA
CDR3 length: 16
J gene: TRBJ1-4
V gene: TRBV19
CDR3 DNA: TGTGCCAGTAGTATTCCCAGGACAACCGTGGGTGAAAAACTGTTTTTT
CDR3 protein: CASSIPRTTVGEKLFF

clone size: few
D gene: NA
CDR3 length: 17
J gene: TRBJ1-6
V gene: TRBV5-1
CDR3 DNA: TGCGCCAGCAGCGGCCGGGACGGGAGCTCCTATAATTCACCCCTCCACTTT
CDR3 protein: CASSGRDGSSYNSPLHF

clone size: few
D gene: NA
CDR3 length: 13
J gene: TRBJ2-5
V gene: TRBV6-2/TRBV6-3
CDR3 DNA: TGTGCCAGCAGGCCCCGGGTACTGGAGACCCAGTACTTC
CDR3 protein: CASRPRVLETQYF

clone size: few
D gene: NA
CDR3 length: 17
J gene: TRBJ2-3
V gene: TRBV6-5
CDR3 DNA: TGTGCCAGCAGTTACTTTTCGGGGGCGAGGGACACAGATACGCAGTATTTT
CDR3 protein: CASSYFSGARDTDTQYF

clone size: many
D gene: NA
CDR3 length: 16
J gene: TRBJ1-1
V gene: TRBV7-8
CDR3 DNA: TGTGCCAGCAGCTTAGTTGCTCCGACACTGAACACTGAAGCTTTCTTT
CDR3 protein: CASSLVAPTLNTEAFF

clone size: few
D gene: NA
CDR3 length: 13
J gene: TRBJ2-7
V gene: TRBV19
CDR3 DNA: TGTGCCAGTAGTAAACAGCCAGCCTACGAGCAGTACTTC
CDR3 protein: CASSKQPAYEQYF

clone size: many
D gene: TRBD1
CDR3 length: 13
J gene: TRBJ2-7
V gene: TRBV20-1
CDR3 DNA: TGCAGTGCCTCGGGGACAGGGCCTAACGAGCAGTACTTC
CDR3 protein: CSASGTGPNEQYF

clone size: NA
D gene: TRBD1
CDR3 length: 16
J gene: TRBJ2-7
V gene: TRBV13
CDR3 DNA: TGTGCCAGCAGCCCCGTTCCGGGACAGGGTTACTACGAGCAGTACTTC
CDR3 protein: CASSPVPGQGYYEQYF

clone size: NA
D gene: TRBD1
CDR3 length: 15
J gene: TRBJ1-6
V gene: TRBV20-1
CDR3 DNA: TGCAGTGCTAGCACCCCAGGGGGCGCACGGTCACCCCTCCACTTT
CDR3 protein: CSASTPGGARSPLHF

clone size: many
D gene: NA
CDR3 length: 13
J gene: TRBJ1-1
V gene: TRBV18
CDR3 DNA: TGTGCCAGCTCCCCTACGCGGGACACTGAAGCTTTCTTT
CDR3 protein: CASSPTRDTEAFF

clone size: few
D gene: NA
CDR3 length: 16
J gene: TRBJ1-5
V gene: TRBV4-1
CDR3 DNA: TGCGCCAGCAGCCCTGGGTACGGATCTCCCCGTCAGCCCCAGCATTTT
CDR3 protein: CASSPGYGSPRQPQHF

clone size: NA
D gene: TRBD1
CDR3 length: 16
J gene: TRBJ1-1
V gene: TRBV20-1
CDR3 DNA: TGCAGTGCTAGAGACCCGGGACAGGGGTTTAACACTGAAGCTTTCTTT
CDR3 protein: CSARDPGQGFNTEAFF

clone size: NA
D gene: NA
CDR3 length: 14
J gene: TRBJ2-3
V gene: TRBV29-1
CDR3 DNA: TGCAGCGTTGAGGAGGGAGTTAGCACAGATACGCAGTATTTT
CDR3 protein: CSVEEGVSTDTQYF

clone size: NA
D gene: TRBD1
CDR3 length: 14
J gene: TRBJ2-1
V gene: TRBV19
CDR3 DNA: TGTGCCAGTAGGGGGGGACAGGCTCTCAATGAGCAGTTCTTC
CDR3 protein: CASRGGQALNEQFF

clone size: NA
D gene: NA
CDR3 length: 12
J gene: TRBJ1-4
V gene: TRBV27
CDR3 DNA: TGTGCCAGCAGTCCAGGGTATGAAAAACTGTTTTTT
CDR3 protein: CASSPGYEKLFF

clone size: NA
D gene: NA
CDR3 length: 12
J gene: TRBJ2-1
V gene: TRBV12-3/TRBV12-4
CDR3 DNA: TGTGCCATCATGAGCAGGGGCAATGAGCAGTTCTTC
CDR3 protein: CAIMSRGNEQFF

clone size: few
D gene: TRBD2
CDR3 length: 12
J gene: TRBJ2-3
V gene: TRBV18
CDR3 DNA: TGTGCCAGCTCACCATTGCGGGGGGGCTGGTATTTT
CDR3 protein: CASSPLRGGWYF

clone size: few
D gene: NA
CDR3 length: 12
J gene: TRBJ2-7
V gene: TRBV6-1
CDR3 DNA: TGTGCCAGCACGGACGCGGCCTACGAGCAGTACTTC
CDR3 protein: CASTDAAYEQYF

clone size: many
D gene: TRBD2
CDR3 length: 16
J gene: TRBJ2-7
V gene: TRBV5-1
CDR3 DNA: TGCGCCAGCCGAAGCGGGACTAGCGGGCTTACCTACGAGCAGTACTTC
CDR3 protein: CASRSGTSGLTYEQYF

clone size: NA
D gene: NA
CDR3 length: 14
J gene: TRBJ1-4
V gene: TRBV12-3/TRBV12-4
CDR3 DNA: TGTGCCAGCAGTTTGATAGCGACTAATGAAAAACTGTTTTTT
CDR3 protein: CASSLIATNEKLFF

clone size: NA
D gene: TRBD1
CDR3 length: 15
J gene: TRBJ1-4
V gene: TRBV25-1
CDR3 DNA: TGTGCCAGCAGTGAAACCGGGCCCAGGGGGGAAAAACTGTTTTTT
CDR3 protein: CASSETGPRGEKLFF

clone size: NA
D gene: TRBD1
CDR3 length: 15
J gene: TRBJ1-1
V gene: TRBV6-1
CDR3 DNA: TGTGCCAGCAGTGTCCCCGGGACAGGGGCCTCAAAAGCTTTCTTT
CDR3 protein: CASSVPGTGASKAFF

clone size: many
D gene: TRBD2
CDR3 length: 14
J gene: TRBJ2-1
V gene: TRBV27
CDR3 DNA: TGTGCCAGCAGACTAGGGACTAGCGTTGATGAGCAGTTCTTC
CDR3 protein: CASRLGTSVDEQFF

clone size: many
D gene: NA
CDR3 length: 17
J gene: TRBJ2-7
V gene: TRBV11-2
CDR3 DNA: TGTGCCAGCAGCTTAGCGAAAGACAGGGGAGGGAACTACGAGCAGTACTTC
CDR3 protein: CASSLAKDRGGNYEQYF

clone size: NA
D gene: NA
CDR3 length: 15
J gene: TRBJ1-1
V gene: TRBV5-1
CDR3 DNA: TGCGCCAGCAGCCCCCCCAACAGGGCAGGGACTGAAGCTTTCTTT
CDR3 protein: CASSPPNRAGTEAFF

clone size: few
D gene: NA
CDR3 length: 14
J gene: TRBJ2-4
V gene: TRBV5-1
CDR3 DNA: TGCGCCAGCAGCGAAGGAGGGGGCCAAAACATTCAGTACTTC
CDR3 protein: CASSEGGGQNIQYF

clone size: NA
D gene: NA
CDR3 length: 13
J gene: TRBJ2-1
V gene: TRBV7-2
CDR3 DNA: TGTGCCAGCAGCTTAGGTCTGGGGAATGAGCAGTTCTTC
CDR3 protein: CASSLGLGNEQFF

clone size: few
D gene: TRBD2
CDR3 length: 14
J gene: TRBJ2-7
V gene: TRBV7-2
CDR3 DNA: TGTGCCAGCAGGCCGACCGGGACTAGCGCCGGGCAGTACTTC
CDR3 protein: CASRPTGTSAGQYF

clone size: few
D gene: NA
CDR3 length: 15
J gene: TRBJ2-3
V gene: TRBV19
CDR3 DNA: TGTGCCAGTAGTTTGCGGAGGGGGCGCGGTGATACGCAGTATTTT
CDR3 protein: CASSLRRGRGDTQYF

clone size: NA
D gene: NA
CDR3 length: 14
J gene: TRBJ2-5
V gene: TRBV2
CDR3 DNA: TGTGCCAGCAGTGAAGGGACGTGGCAAGAGACCCAGTACTTC
CDR3 protein: CASSEGTWQETQYF

clone size: few
D gene: NA
CDR3 length: 12
J gene: TRBJ2-7
V gene: TRBV29-1
CDR3 DNA: TGCAGCGTTGTAGTGAGTTCCTACGAGCAGTACTTC
CDR3 protein: CSVVVSSYEQYF

clone size: NA
D gene: NA
CDR3 length: 16
J gene: TRBJ1-6
V gene: TRBV12-5
CDR3 DNA: TGTGCTAGTGGTTCAGGGTTTTCGCCCTATAATTCACCCCTCCACTTT
CDR3 protein: CASGSGFSPYNSPLHF

clone size: NA
D gene: NA
CDR3 length: 13
J gene: TRBJ1-1
V gene: TRBV6-2/TRBV6-3
CDR3 DNA: TGTGCCAGCACGGGTCGGAAGGCCACTGAAGCTTTCTTT
CDR3 protein: CASTGRKATEAFF

clone size: many
D gene: TRBD2
CDR3 length: 16
J gene: TRBJ2-3
V gene: TRBV3-1
CDR3 DNA: TGTGCCAGCAGCCCGTGGACTAGCGGGGGAGGAGATACGCAGTATTTT
CDR3 protein: CASSPWTSGGGDTQYF

clone size: few
D gene: TRBD1
CDR3 length: 17
J gene: TRBJ2-3
V gene: TRBV5-4
CDR3 DNA: TGTGCCAGCAGCTTGTCGGGACAGGGGGCCTGGACAGATACGCAGTATTTT
CDR3 protein: CASSLSGQGAWTDTQYF

clone size: once
D gene: TRBD2
CDR3 length: 14
J gene: TRBJ2-3
V gene: TRBV7-3
CDR3 DNA: TGCGCCAGCAGCTTCGCGGGGGGCACAGGTACGCAGTATTTT
CDR3 protein: CASSFAGGTGTQYF

clone size: NA
D gene: NA
CDR3 length: 16
J gene: TRBJ2-7
V gene: TRBV18
CDR3 DNA: TGTGCCAGCTCACCACCGGTTTACGGGAGCTCCTACGAGCAGTACTTC
CDR3 protein: CASSPPVYGSSYEQYF

clone size: NA
D gene: TRBD1
CDR3 length: 15
J gene: TRBJ1-2
V gene: TRBV27
CDR3 DNA: TGTGCCAGCAGTTTATGGGGGACAGGGGATGTCGGCTACACCTTC
CDR3 protein: CASSLWGTGDVGYTF

clone size: NA
D gene: NA
CDR3 length: 16
J gene: TRBJ2-2
V gene: TRBV5-1
CDR3 DNA: TGCGCCAGCAGCCCAGGACGGGCCTTGGGCACCGGGGAGCTGTTTTTT
CDR3 protein: CASSPGRALGTGELFF

clone size: NA
D gene: TRBD1
CDR3 length: 17
J gene: TRBJ1-1
V gene: TRBV5-1
CDR3 DNA: TGCGCCAGCAGCTTCATAGGGACAGGGGTGGCGAACACTGAAGCTTTCTTT
CDR3 protein: CASSFIGTGVANTEAFF

clone size: NA
D gene: TRBD1
CDR3 length: 16
J gene: TRBJ2-5
V gene: TRBV4-2
CDR3 DNA: TGTGCCAGCAGCCAAAGGGGGGGACAGGGCCAAGAGACCCAGTACTTC
CDR3 protein: CASSQRGGQGQETQYF